The text below deals with one T cell receptor beta chain. The source of the sample is a study of control samples from healthy donors and cancer patients. Profiled with immunoSEQ multiplex PCR; TCRdb holds only in-frame clones, not every one. The sample has 25,000 to 30,000 clones, approximately 85% seen once. The sequenced sample consisted of PBMCs. This receptor was obtained from a woman aged 55 to 70 with head and neck cancer.

The CDR3 sequence is CASSLTGTSANEQFF. CDR3 nucleotides: TGTGCCAGCAGCTTAACCGGGACTAGTGCTAATGAGCAGTTCTTC. V and J are TRBV7-2 and TRBJ2-1, with 8 bases that match TRBD2. Trimming at V came to 2 bases and at J to 7 bases, leaving 7 bases not matched to a gene. The CDR3 consists of 15 residues. Germline V lookup: CDR1 SGHTA, CDR2 FQGNSA.